These 27 T cell receptor beta chains originate from one sample sequenced in a study of PD-1 blockade in classical Hodgkin lymphoma. Relapse was seen in all patients after autologous stem cell transplantation, and brentuximab vedotin exposure was variable. Sequencing was performed with immunoSEQ multiplex PCR; in TCRdb, only in-frame clones are kept and a portion is missing. Seen here are tens of thousands of clones, around 93% observed once, and the top ten hold about 8%. Sequencing used peripheral blood mononuclear cells (PBMCs), obtained at baseline. Every receptor here comes from a human donor with classical Hodgkin lymphoma.

V and J are TRBV10-3 and TRBJ2-5, with 12 positions matching TRBD2. V lost 4 bases, J lost 3 bases, and 9 bases stayed unmatched. The CDR3 has 17 amino acids. Germline assignment: CDR1 ENHRY and CDR2 SYGVKD. CDR3 residues: CAISAGTSGGREETQYF. CDR3 nucleotide sequence: TGTGCCATCAGTGCCGGCACTAGCGGGGGGCGGGAAGAGACCCAGTACTTC.

This clone appeared once. This sequence joins TRBV27 and TRBJ1-5; 7 bases agree with TRBD1. There are 14 residues in the CDR3. The V and J ends lost 4 bases and 2 bases, in that order; junction bases with no gene match: 2. The V gene's germline CDR1 is MNHEY and CDR2 SMNVEV (reference sequence). The DNA of the CDR3 is TGTGCCAGCAGTTCCGACAGGGGCAATCAGCCCCAGCATTTT. Translating it yields CASSSDRGNQPQHF.

This chain uses TRBV4-1 with TRBJ2-7; possible D gene TRBD1, 7 bases. The CDR3 is made up of 15 amino acids. Germline V gene sequence: CDR1 MGHRA, CDR2 YSYEKL. V was cut by 1 base and J by 3 bases, with 13 bases left in between. The CDR3 is CASSQVEGANYEQYF. The CDR3 bases are TGCGCCAGCAGCCAAGTGGAGGGGGCAAACTACGAGCAGTACTTC.

The rearrangement links TRBV11-2 to TRBJ2-7; 8 positions match TRBD1. Germline CDR1 is SGHAT and CDR2 is FQNNGV. V lost 1 base and J lost 0; bases outside the gene matches: 5. The CDR3 has 16 residues. The CDR3 nucleotides read TGTGCCAGCAGCTTAGCCCCAGGGGGCTTCTCCTACGAGCAGTACTTC. This gives the protein CASSLAPGGFSYEQYF.

Here the CDR3 DNA reads TGTGCCAGTAGTGGCGGGTTCTCTGGGGCCAACGTCCTGACTTTC. Translated, it gives CASSGGFSGANVLTF. The chain combines TRBV19 with TRBJ2-6, with D possibly matching TRBD2 (5 bases). The ends were cut back, 5 bases at V and 0 bases at J, with 8 bases in the middle. Germline CDR1 reads LNHDA; CDR2 reads SQIVND (reference sequence). This CDR3 comprises 15 residues.

In its sample, this clone was seen a few times. This sequence joins TRBV19 and TRBJ1-1, with TRBD1 as a possible D gene (6 bases). V was trimmed by 6 bases and J by 3 bases, leaving 23 bases between them. CDR1 LNHDA and CDR2 SQIVND come from the germline V gene (reference sequence). The CDR3 contains 17 residues. The CDR3 nucleotides are TGTGCCAGTAGCTATAAAACAGGGACCGGGGCCCACACTGAAGCTTTCTTT. Protein product: CASSYKTGTGAHTEAFF.

The V and J genes are TRBV27 and TRBJ2-5, with TRBD1 as a possible D gene (5 bases). The J call could be wrong; TRBJ2-7 is a better fit for the DNA end. Looked up from germline, CDR1 is MNHEY and CDR2 is SMNVEV (reference sequence). This CDR3 spans 14 amino acids. In nucleotides, the CDR3 is TGTGCCAGCAGTTTAATGGGGCGCTCCTACGAGCAGTACTTC. The encoded protein is CASSLMGRSYEQYF.

J is TRBJ2-1 and V is TRBV19; the match to TRBD2 covers 15 bases. The germline gives CDR1 LNHDA, CDR2 SQIVND (reference sequence). Unmatched junction bases numbered 8, after V lost 3 bases and J lost 2 bases. CDR3 length equals 19 residues. CDR3 amino acids: CASSILGLAGGLTYNEQFF. DNA for the CDR3: TGTGCCAGTAGTATTCTCGGACTAGCGGGGGGGCTTACCTACAATGAGCAGTTCTTC.

The chain joins TRBV9 to TRBJ2-3, with D tentatively TRBD1 or TRBD2 (7 bases each). The CDR3 consists of 18 residues. From germline, CDR1 is SGDLS and CDR2 YYNGEE. Deletions cut 4 bases from V and 0 bases from J, with 21 bases between. CDR3 region: CASSPQAGGALSTDTQYF. The CDR3 DNA follows: TGTGCCAGCAGCCCGCAAGCAGGGGGGGCCCTTAGCACAGATACGCAGTATTTT.

V is TRBV19 and J is TRBJ2-2, with a possible D match to TRBD1 (5 bases). This CDR3 is built from 14 residues. Trimming removed 7 bases from V and 6 bases from J, with 15 bases in between. Per the germline V gene, CDR1 is LNHDA and CDR2 is SQIVND (reference sequence). This chain's CDR3 is CASKGQDGAGELFF. DNA for the CDR3: TGTGCCAGTAAGGGGCAGGACGGCGCCGGGGAGCTGTTTTTT.

This clone was seen only once. CDR3 sequence: CSAYAFEAQHF. Here the CDR3 DNA reads TGCAGTGCTTATGCCTTTGAGGCCCAGCATTTT. This chain connects TRBV20-1 to TRBJ1-5; no clear D gene. Germline assignment: CDR1 DFQATT and CDR2 SNEGSKA (reference sequence). V gave up 5 bases and J gave up 11 bases, with 13 bases separating them. This CDR3 spans 11 amino acids.

The chain links TRBV21-1 to TRBJ1-3. TRBV21-1 is a documented pseudogene. The CDR3 covers 16 residues. CDR3 amino acids: CASSKFGGDSGNTIYF. The CDR3 DNA is TGTGCCAGCAGCAAATTCGGGGGCGACTCTGGAAACACCATATATTTT.

The J gene is TRBJ1-6, the V gene TRBV4-1, with D perhaps matching TRBD1 (5 bases). The CDR3 spans 17 residues. Germline V gives CDR1 MGHRA, CDR2 YSYEKL. With 0 bases removed from V and 1 base from J, the gap between germline ends came to 10 bases. The CDR3 here is CASSQETGRSYNSPLHF. The CDR3 nucleotides read TGCGCCAGCAGCCAAGAAACAGGACGGTCCTATAATTCACCCCTCCACTTT.

The chain joins TRBV18 to TRBJ2-5; D gene uncertain. This CDR3 region has 14 residues. CDR1 and CDR2 (germline): KGHSH, LQKENI. Trimming shortened V by 2 bases and J by 1 base, and 8 bases separated the two germline ends. CDR3 DNA sequence: TGTGCCAGCTCACCATCACGCAGCCAAGAGACCCAGTACTTC. It yields the protein CASSPSRSQETQYF.

This chain connects TRBV2 to TRBJ1-1; a weak D match, TRBD1 (5 bases). CDR3 length: 13 amino acids. Trimming cost V 4 bases and J 6 bases, with 12 bases left between them. CDR1 SNHLY and CDR2 FYNNEI come from the germline V gene. As DNA, the CDR3 is TGTGCCAGCAGTGGCGGGACGGGTTCTGAAGCTTTCTTT. Translation gives CASSGGTGSEAFF.

The V call is TRBV25-1, the J call TRBJ1-4; no reliable D call. V was cut by 1 base and J by 8 bases, with 23 bases left in between. Germline CDR1 reads MGHDK; CDR2 reads SYGVNS. This CDR3 has 18 amino acids. The CDR3 DNA follows: TGTGCCAGCAGTGAATTTCGGCCAGGTGGGCGGTCTAGAGAAAAACTGTTTTTT. This encodes CASSEFRPGGRSREKLFF. Looking up the rest from reference TRBV25-1 and TRBJ1-4 gives the full variable domain: EADIYQTPRYLVIGTGKKITLECSQTMGHDKMYWYQQDPGMELHLIHYSYGVNSTEKGDLSSESTVSRIRTEHFPLTLESARPSHTSQYLCASSEFRPGGRSREKLFFGSGTQLSVL.

V gene TRBV19 combines with J gene TRBJ2-7; D call uncertain. CDR1 is LNHDA and CDR2 is SQIVND in the germline V gene (reference sequence). V was shortened by 4 bases and J by 5 bases, with 18 bases between the two germline ends. The CDR3 consists of 15 residues. The CDR3 DNA follows: TGTGCCAGTAGTAGTGGGCTGATGGGTTGGAACGAGCAGTACTTC. Protein: CASSSGLMGWNEQYF.

The rearrangement joins TRBV7-9 to TRBJ2-2, with D possibly being TRBD2 (6 bases). The germline V gene encodes CDR1 SEHNR and CDR2 FQNEAQ (reference sequence). V dropped 5 bases and J dropped 2 bases, with 15 bases sitting between them. The CDR3 runs 16 residues. The CDR3 here is CASSPRLVFNTGELFF. The CDR3 region has the DNA TGTGCCAGCAGCCCCCGACTAGTTTTCAACACCGGGGAGCTGTTTTTT.

CDR3 DNA sequence: TGTGCCAGCAGGGGTCAGGGGGTGGCCACCGGGGAGCTGTTTTTT. This gives the protein CASRGQGVATGELFF. V and J are TRBV6-5 and TRBJ2-2; 7 bases map to TRBD1. This CDR3 region has 15 residues. Germline V gene lookup returns CDR1 MNHEY and CDR2 SVGAGI. V was clipped by 6 bases and J by 4 bases; unmatched bases: 8.

This chain joins TRBV28 and TRBJ2-5; D gene uncertain. The CDR3 extends over 12 amino acids. Germline CDR1 reads MDHEN; CDR2 reads SYDVKM. V lost 3 bases, J lost 3 bases, and 5 bases lay in between. The CDR3 sequence: CASSLVEETQYF. For the CDR3, the DNA is TGTGCCAGCAGTTTGGTAGAAGAGACCCAGTACTTC.

This chain links TRBV6-1 with TRBJ2-7; D gene unclear. From germline, CDR1 is MNHNS and CDR2 SASEGT. V was pared by 2 bases and J by 2 bases, with 10 bases between. The CDR3 has 14 residues. The CDR3 protein is CASSEWPSTYEQYF. The CDR3, as DNA: TGTGCCAGCAGTGAATGGCCTTCTACCTACGAGCAGTACTTC.

V gene TRBV9 combines with J gene TRBJ2-3; 8 bases map to TRBD2. V lost 1 base and J lost 3; bases outside the gene matches: 1. The CDR3 is made up of 14 amino acids. In germline, CDR1 is SGDLS, CDR2 YYNGEE. The CDR3 reads CASSVSGGTDTQYF. As DNA, the CDR3 is TGTGCCAGCAGCGTATCGGGGGGGACAGATACGCAGTATTTT. Using reference TRBV9 and TRBJ2-3 for the parts outside the CDR3, the full variable domain is DSGVTQTPKHLITATGQRVTLRCSPRSGDLSVYWYQQSLDQGLQFLIQYYNGEERAKGNILERFSAQQFPDLHSELNLSSLELGDSALYFCASSVSGGTDTQYFGPGTRLTVL.

V gene TRBV19 combines with J gene TRBJ2-5, with D maybe TRBD1 (6 bases). V was shortened by 5 bases and J by 4 bases, with 14 bases between the two germline ends. Germline V gene lookup returns CDR1 LNHDA and CDR2 SQIVND (reference sequence). This CDR3 comprises 14 residues. The DNA of the CDR3 is TGTGCCAGTAGTGCAGTAGGGGGAACAGAGACCCAGTACTTC. Translation: CASSAVGGTETQYF.

CDR3: CASTDRQGPGGAQYF. CDR3 nucleotide sequence: TGTGCCAGCACCGACAGACAGGGGCCCGGAGGGGCCCAGTACTTC. The chain employs TRBV9 and TRBJ2-5; 8 nucleotides align to TRBD1. Trimming cost V 6 bases and J 9 bases; bases outside gene matches: 16. Looked up from germline, CDR1 is SGDLS and CDR2 is YYNGEE. The CDR3 consists of 15 residues.

As DNA, the CDR3 is TGTGCCAGCAGTCCCCGGAGGGGGACAGGGGGCTACGAGCAGTACTTC. Translating gives CASSPRRGTGGYEQYF. The chain employs TRBV2 and TRBJ2-7; TRBD1 matches at 11 bases. J lost 3 bases, V lost 5 bases, and 9 bases had no gene match. CDR3 length: 16 amino acids. Germline lookup yields CDR1 SNHLY and CDR2 FYNNEI.

V usage is TRBV7-2 and J usage is TRBJ2-7, with 10 bases identical to TRBD1. V shed 0 bases and J 3 bases; nucleotides not matched to a gene: 2. This CDR3 contains 15 residues. Germline CDR1 is SGHTA and CDR2 is FQGNSA. CDR3 coding DNA: TGTGCCAGCAGCTTAGCGGGGGACAGGGGCTACGAGCAGTACTTC. This encodes CASSLAGDRGYEQYF.

The CDR3 region has the DNA TGCGCCAGCAGTGAAACCACCCGGGGAGCTTTCTTT. Amino acid sequence: CASSETTRGAFF. The chain uses TRBV10-2 and TRBJ1-1; the D is unclear. V was cut by 3 bases and J by 10 bases, with 12 bases left in between. The germline gives CDR1 WSHSY, CDR2 SAAADI. CDR3 size: 12 residues.